This T cell receptor beta chain is from a study of cytomegalovirus exposure and HLA in healthy donors. Whole-study results and caveats: Exclusion as indistinguishable affected some V segments, including TRBV6-2 and TRBV6-3.

A multiplex PCR was run with 60 Vbeta primers and 13 Jbeta primers. Here immunoSEQ multiplex PCR was the method, and the copy in TCRdb shows in-frame clones only, minus some. The sample lists approximately 140,000 clones, roughly 75% occurring once. The CDR3 spans 14 residues. Germline CDR1 reads GTSNPN; CDR2 reads SVGIG (reference sequence). Trimming took 2 bases from V and 1 from J; bases not matched to a gene: 3. Concerning this clone: Its antigen is undetermined. Other DNA sequences from this sample encode an identical CDR3 as well.

Material: PBMCs. The chain employs TRBV30 and TRBJ2-7; the match to TRBD1 covers 9 bases. The TCR comes from a man aged 25-45 years in good health and CMV-seronegative. CDR3 amino acids: CAWSTGTGSYEQYF. The CDR3 DNA follows: TGTGCCTGGAGTACCGGGACAGGGTCCTACGAGCAGTACTTC. Based on the CDR3 plus reference TRBV30 and TRBJ2-7, the full variable domain is SQTIHQWPATLVQPVGSPLSLECTVEGTSNPNLYWYRQAAGRGLQLLFYSVGIGQISSEVPQNLSASRPQDRQFILSSKKLLLSDSGFYLCAWSTGTGSYEQYFGPGTRLTVT.